The following is a TCR beta chain sequence with its context. The sample belongs to a study of T cell changes during pregnancy in multiple sclerosis. Sequenced by immunoSEQ multiplex PCR; TCRdb stores in-frame clones only, minus some. The sample lists approximately 130,000 clones, roughly 96% seen once, with about 0.45% in the top ten. The clonotype originates from a female donor with multiple sclerosis, enrolled in a pregnancy study. Sequences were derived from peripheral blood, sampled after pregnancy.

The CDR3, as DNA: TGTGCCAGCAGTTTATTTGGGACAGGGACCTACGAGCAGTACTTC. Translating it yields CASSLFGTGTYEQYF. The V gene is TRBV28, the J gene TRBJ2-7, with TRBD1 identical over 9 bases. Germline V gene data show CDR1 as MDHEN and CDR2 as SYDVKM. V lost 1 base, J lost 2 bases, and 3 bases stayed unmatched. This CDR3 is 15 amino acids long.